A selection of T cell receptor beta chains follows, all from one sample in a study of tumor-infiltrating lymphocytes in localized non-small cell lung cancer. Libraries were prepared by immunoSEQ multiplex PCR; TCRdb keeps only in-frame clonotypes and omits some of them. The table includes 11,000 to 15,000 clones, approximately 68% detected once. Material for sequencing was uninvolved lung tissue not adjacent to the tumor. These receptors came from a human donor with non-small cell lung cancer. Each CDR3 is given with its conserved first and last residue. The D gene is left open where the match is weak. Size is stated for part of the rows, as once, few or many counts, or as a class when the clone is expanded.

clone_size: -
j_call: TRBJ1-4
d_call: -
v_call: TRBV25-1
cdr3_aa: CASSEFGQKLFF
cdr3_nt: TGTGCCAGCAGTGAATTCGGGCAAAAACTGTTTTTT

clone_size: -
j_call: TRBJ1-3
d_call: -
v_call: TRBV5-6
cdr3_aa: CASSLGGSSGNTIYF
cdr3_nt: TGTGCCAGCAGCTTGGGCGGCAGCTCTGGAAACACCATATATTTT

clone_size: -
j_call: TRBJ2-1
d_call: TRBD2
v_call: TRBV7-6
cdr3_aa: CASSFSGPLAGAYNEQFF
cdr3_nt: TGTGCCAGCAGCTTTTCGGGACCACTAGCGGGAGCCTACAATGAGCAGTTCTTC

clone_size: -
j_call: TRBJ2-1
d_call: TRBD2
v_call: TRBV14
cdr3_aa: CASSQGSGGAYNEQFF
cdr3_nt: TGTGCCAGCAGCCAAGGGAGCGGGGGGGCCTACAATGAGCAGTTCTTC

clone_size: -
j_call: TRBJ1-1
d_call: -
v_call: TRBV19
cdr3_aa: CASSGLPGGTEAFF
cdr3_nt: TGTGCCAGTAGTGGCTTACCTGGTGGGACTGAAGCTTTCTTT

clone_size: -
j_call: TRBJ1-1
d_call: -
v_call: TRBV5-6
cdr3_aa: CASSLRTQNTEAFF
cdr3_nt: TGTGCCAGCAGCTTGAGGACCCAGAACACTGAAGCTTTCTTT

clone_size: -
j_call: TRBJ2-7
d_call: -
v_call: TRBV7-7
cdr3_aa: CASSLAQDYEQYF
cdr3_nt: TGTGCCAGCAGCTTAGCTCAGGACTACGAGCAGTACTTC

clone_size: once
j_call: TRBJ1-5
d_call: TRBD1
v_call: TRBV4-1
cdr3_aa: CASSQEGQGARYSNQPQHF
cdr3_nt: TGCGCCAGCAGCCAAGAAGGGCAGGGGGCCCGCTATAGCAATCAGCCCCAGCATTTT

clone_size: -
j_call: TRBJ1-4
d_call: TRBD1
v_call: TRBV6-6
cdr3_aa: CASRDDRVTNEKLFF
cdr3_nt: TGTGCCAGCAGGGACGACAGGGTTACTAATGAAAAACTGTTTTTT

clone_size: few
j_call: TRBJ2-1
d_call: TRBD2
v_call: TRBV7-9
cdr3_aa: CASSHQAGIPYNEQFF
cdr3_nt: TGTGCCAGCAGCCACCAAGCGGGAATCCCCTACAATGAGCAGTTCTTC

clone_size: -
j_call: TRBJ1-2
d_call: -
v_call: TRBV11-2
cdr3_aa: CASSPTDYGYTF
cdr3_nt: TGTGCCAGCAGCCCGACGGACTATGGCTACACCTTC

clone_size: -
j_call: TRBJ2-3
d_call: -
v_call: TRBV5-6
cdr3_aa: CASSWRGTDTQYF
cdr3_nt: TGTGCCAGCAGTTGGCGGGGCACAGATACGCAGTATTTT

clone_size: once
j_call: TRBJ1-6
d_call: -
v_call: TRBV6-1
cdr3_aa: CASPGEGRGDSPLHF
cdr3_nt: TGTGCCAGCCCCGGAGAGGGAAGAGGGGATTCACCCCTCCACTTT

clone_size: -
j_call: TRBJ2-7
d_call: -
v_call: TRBV6-7
cdr3_aa: CASRTAYEQYF
cdr3_nt: TGTGCCAGCAGAACGGCCTACGAGCAGTACTTC

clone_size: -
j_call: TRBJ1-3
d_call: TRBD1
v_call: TRBV2
cdr3_aa: CASSRDRAGGNTIYF
cdr3_nt: TGTGCCAGCAGTCGGGACAGGGCGGGAGGAAACACCATATATTTT

clone_size: -
j_call: TRBJ1-2
d_call: TRBD1
v_call: TRBV28
cdr3_aa: CASSPGGTENYGYTF
cdr3_nt: TGTGCCAGCAGCCCCGGGGGGACAGAAAACTATGGCTACACCTTC

clone_size: -
j_call: TRBJ1-1
d_call: -
v_call: TRBV6-1
cdr3_aa: CASSEGTENTEAFF
cdr3_nt: TGTGCCAGCAGTGAAGGGACAGAGAACACTGAAGCTTTCTTT

clone_size: -
j_call: TRBJ2-6
d_call: TRBD1
v_call: TRBV6-7
cdr3_aa: CASSYWDRAGGANVLTF
cdr3_nt: TGTGCCAGCAGTTACTGGGACAGGGCCGGTGGGGCCAACGTCCTGACTTTC

clone_size: -
j_call: TRBJ1-2
d_call: TRBD1
v_call: TRBV28
cdr3_aa: CASSSSGTGDRYTF
cdr3_nt: TGTGCCAGCAGTTCCTCCGGGACAGGGGATCGGTACACCTTC

clone_size: -
j_call: TRBJ2-5
d_call: TRBD1
v_call: TRBV29-1
cdr3_aa: CSVTGGETQYF
cdr3_nt: TGCAGCGTTACAGGGGGAGAGACCCAGTACTTC

clone_size: few
j_call: TRBJ2-1
d_call: -
v_call: TRBV2
cdr3_aa: CASSDHNPDNEQFF
cdr3_nt: TGTGCCAGCAGCGACCACAACCCCGACAATGAGCAGTTCTTC

clone_size: -
j_call: TRBJ2-2
d_call: TRBD1
v_call: TRBV7-2
cdr3_aa: CASSPRTGALSGELFF
cdr3_nt: TGTGCCAGCAGCCCCAGGACAGGGGCGTTGAGCGGGGAGCTGTTTTTT

clone_size: -
j_call: TRBJ2-7
d_call: TRBD1
v_call: TRBV7-2
cdr3_aa: CASSLAPQGAYEQYF
cdr3_nt: TGTGCCAGCAGCTTAGCCCCCCAGGGGGCCTACGAGCAGTACTTC

clone_size: -
j_call: TRBJ2-6
d_call: TRBD2
v_call: TRBV19
cdr3_aa: CASSTQGGSGGANVLTF
cdr3_nt: TGTGCCAGTAGTACCCAAGGCGGGAGTGGTGGGGCCAACGTCCTGACTTTC

clone_size: -
j_call: TRBJ1-5
d_call: -
v_call: TRBV30
cdr3_aa: CAWSVGQGSNQPQHF
cdr3_nt: TGTGCCTGGAGTGTAGGCCAGGGGAGTAATCAGCCCCAGCATTTT

clone_size: once
j_call: TRBJ2-1
d_call: -
v_call: TRBV6-6
cdr3_aa: CASQGNEQFF
cdr3_nt: TGTGCCAGCCAGGGAAATGAGCAGTTCTTC

clone_size: -
j_call: TRBJ2-2
d_call: -
v_call: TRBV30
cdr3_aa: CAWSRLSSGELFF
cdr3_nt: TGTGCCTGGAGCCGACTTTCCTCCGGGGAGCTGTTTTTT

clone_size: few
j_call: TRBJ1-5
d_call: -
v_call: TRBV28
cdr3_aa: CASSPINQPQHF
cdr3_nt: TGTGCCAGCAGTCCGATTAATCAGCCCCAGCATTTT

clone_size: -
j_call: TRBJ2-3
d_call: TRBD2
v_call: TRBV7-3
cdr3_aa: CASSLNPGLAGSQSTDTQYF
cdr3_nt: TGTGCCAGCAGCTTAAACCCGGGACTAGCGGGGAGCCAAAGCACAGATACGCAGTATTTT

clone_size: -
j_call: TRBJ2-3
d_call: TRBD2
v_call: TRBV19
cdr3_aa: CASSGAGGHPSTDTQYF
cdr3_nt: TGTGCCAGTAGTGGGGCGGGGGGGCACCCTAGCACAGATACGCAGTATTTT

clone_size: once
j_call: TRBJ1-6
d_call: -
v_call: TRBV13
cdr3_aa: CASSSLRGGVPNSPLHF
cdr3_nt: TGTGCCAGCAGCTCCCTGCGTGGGGGGGTTCCCAATTCACCCCTCCACTTT

clone_size: -
j_call: TRBJ2-1
d_call: TRBD2
v_call: TRBV4-3
cdr3_aa: CASSQDTTSVQQFF
cdr3_nt: TGCGCCAGCAGCCAAGATACGACTAGCGTGCAGCAGTTCTTC

clone_size: -
j_call: TRBJ2-6
d_call: -
v_call: TRBV27
cdr3_aa: CASSRGQTANVLTF
cdr3_nt: TGTGCCAGCAGCCGAGGACAGACCGCCAACGTCCTGACTTTC

clone_size: once
j_call: TRBJ2-7
d_call: TRBD2
v_call: TRBV2
cdr3_aa: CASKGTSGVEEQYF
cdr3_nt: TGTGCCAGCAAGGGGACTAGCGGGGTGGAGGAGCAGTACTTC

clone_size: -
j_call: TRBJ2-5
d_call: -
v_call: TRBV6-6
cdr3_aa: CASRIQETQYF
cdr3_nt: TGTGCCAGCAGGATCCAAGAGACCCAGTACTTC

clone_size: few
j_call: TRBJ2-7
d_call: -
v_call: TRBV28
cdr3_aa: CASRTRREQYF
cdr3_nt: TGTGCCAGCAGAACTAGACGCGAGCAGTACTTC

clone_size: few
j_call: TRBJ1-2
d_call: -
v_call: TRBV6-5
cdr3_aa: CASSYGGEIGGYTF
cdr3_nt: TGTGCCAGCAGTTACGGAGGGGAGATTGGGGGCTACACCTTC

clone_size: -
j_call: TRBJ2-3
d_call: TRBD2
v_call: TRBV4-2
cdr3_aa: CASSLLSGETDTQYF
cdr3_nt: TGTGCCAGCAGCCTTTTAAGCGGGGAGACAGATACGCAGTATTTT

clone_size: -
j_call: TRBJ1-1
d_call: TRBD1
v_call: TRBV7-6
cdr3_aa: CASSLTIDRGNTEAFF
cdr3_nt: TGTGCCAGCAGCTTAACAATTGACAGGGGAAACACTGAAGCTTTCTTT

clone_size: -
j_call: TRBJ1-3
d_call: -
v_call: TRBV19
cdr3_aa: CASSTRGSGNTIYF
cdr3_nt: TGTGCCAGTAGTACCAGAGGCTCTGGAAACACCATATATTTT

clone_size: -
j_call: TRBJ1-5
d_call: TRBD1
v_call: TRBV28
cdr3_aa: CASSLETGSGNQPQHF
cdr3_nt: TGTGCCAGCAGTTTAGAGACAGGGAGTGGCAATCAGCCCCAGCATTTT